Shown below are 30 T cell receptor beta chains from a single sample sequenced in a study of T cells in Graves' hyperthyroidism and ophthalmopathy. Using RNA transcripts as the source, TCR beta CDR3 regions were amplified. Primed by the HTBI set, a first-round RT-PCR was run on the TCR CDR3. In TCRdb, the multiplex PCR reads were re-called with MiXCR into one record per CDR3 protein. The repertoire has 450,000 to 650,000 distinct CDR3 sequences, more than 20% of them found once; the top ten carry around 27%. Sequences were obtained from blood. The receptors here all came from a man aged 18 to 30 with Graves' hyperthyroidism.

This clonotype was counted between two and nine times. V is TRBV2 and J is TRBJ2-7, with D possibly matching TRBD2 (6 bases). This CDR3 region has 14 residues. The V gene's germline CDR1 is SNHLY and CDR2 FYNNEI. Trimming removed 6 bases at V and 7 bases at J, with 19 bases between. CDR3 region: CASRSEGLTGEQYF. As DNA, the CDR3 is TGTGCCAGCAGATCCGAGGGACTCACGGGAGAGCAGTACTTC.

This clonotype was seen more than once but under ten times. The junction does not match germline at one end; this may be a read error. V gene TRBV28 combines with J gene TRBJ1-3; no reliable D call. The CDR3 spans 14 residues. The germline CDR1 and CDR2 sequences are MDHEN and SYDVKM. DNA of the CDR3: TGTGCCAGCAGCCCCCAGCGCGCTGGAAACACCATACATTTT. Protein: CASSPQRAGNTIHF.

The rearrangement uses TRBV7-2 and TRBJ1-5, with D hard to call. The CDR3 runs to 13 residues. Trimming cost V 2 bases and J 7 bases, with 9 bases left between them. Looked up from germline, CDR1 is SGHTA and CDR2 is FQGNSA. CDR3 loop: CASSLMGGQPQHF. The CDR3 bases are TGTGCCAGCAGCTTAATGGGAGGCCAGCCCCAGCATTTT.

Regarding this clonotype: An end of the junction does not agree with germline; a read error may underlie this. V and J are TRBV29-1 and TRBJ2-2; the D call may be TRBD1 or TRBD2 (5 bases each). This CDR3 contains 12 residues. Germline V gene sequence: CDR1 SQVTM, CDR2 ANQGSEA. In nucleotides, the CDR3 is TGCAGCGTTCAAGGGACGGCCGGGGAGCTGTGTTTT. This encodes CSVQGTAGELCF.

V usage is TRBV20-1 and J usage is TRBJ2-7; 11 bases match TRBD1. Germline CDR1 is DFQATT and CDR2 is SNEGSKA (reference sequence). The trim removed 7 bases at V and 6 bases at J, leaving 11 bases unmatched. This CDR3 has 14 amino acids. CDR3: CSVVAGTGGSEQYF. CDR3 in DNA: TGCAGTGTTGTAGCCGGGACAGGGGGTTCCGAGCAGTACTTC.

This clonotype was detected only a few times. One junction end disagrees with the germline gene, perhaps due to a read error. The CDR3 loop reads CASRLAEGPYEQYF. The CDR3 nucleotides are TGTGCCAGCAGATTGGCGGAGGGGCCTTACGAGCAGTACTTC. The rearrangement links TRBV5-6 to TRBJ2-7; TRBD2 is a possible D gene (6 bases). CDR1 is SGHDT and CDR2 is YYEEEE in the germline V gene. The CDR3 has 14 residues.

In its sample, this clonotype was seen many times. J is TRBJ2-7 and V is TRBV5-6, with 9 bases fitting TRBD1. The CDR3 consists of 18 residues. Germline CDR1 is SGHDT and CDR2 is YYEEEE. V gave up 3 bases and J gave up 5 bases; unmatched junction bases: 18. CDR3 nucleotides: TGTGCCAGCAGCTCACTAACAGGGGGCGACGCGAATGTTGACGAGCAGTACTTC. Translation: CASSSLTGGDANVDEQYF. Full variable domain (outside the CDR3, taken from reference TRBV5-6 and TRBJ2-7): DAGVTQSPTHLIKTRGQQVTLRCSPKSGHDTVSWYQQALGQGPQFIFQYYEEEERQRGNFPDRFSGHQFPNYSSELNVNALLLGDSALYLCASSSLTGGDANVDEQYFGPGTRLTVT.

This clonotype was seen repeatedly, ten times or more. The rearrangement joins TRBV6-1 to TRBJ2-5; 7 bases agree with TRBD2. The V and J ends lost 5 bases and 4 bases, in that order; junction bases with no gene match: 10. Per germline, CDR1 MNHNS and CDR2 SASEGT. CDR3 length: 15 residues. The CDR3 DNA reads TGTGCCAGCAGTCCCGGACTGGGGAGGGGAGAGACCCAGTACTTC. Translation gives CASSPGLGRGETQYF.

This clonotype was detected only a few times. The gene calls are TRBV5-1 and TRBJ2-5; the D gene is possibly TRBD2 (6 bases). Looked up from germline, CDR1 is SGHRS and CDR2 is YFSETQ. This CDR3 comprises 14 residues. Trimming stripped 6 bases from V and 4 bases from J, with 16 bases between. CDR3 residues: CASTRGTEGETQYF. CDR3 sequence (DNA): TGCGCCAGCACCCGGGGGACGGAGGGAGAGACCCAGTACTTC.

In its sample, this clonotype was seen many times. J is TRBJ1-2 and V is TRBV27, with D possibly being TRBD1 (5 bases). There are 16 residues in the CDR3. CDR1 and CDR2 from the germline V gene are MNHEY and SMNVEV (reference sequence). The V and J ends lost 2 bases and 4 bases respectively, with 17 bases between them. CDR3: CASSLIRQRIFYGYTF. The CDR3, as DNA: TGTGCCAGCAGTTTAATTAGACAGCGAATCTTCTATGGCTACACCTTC.

The CDR3 reads CASLQPAYEQYF. CDR3 coding DNA: TGTGCCAGTCTACAGCCTGCCTACGAGCAGTACTTC. The chain joins TRBV28 to TRBJ2-7; D ambiguous. CDR3 length: 12 residues. Trimming cost V 9 bases and J 2 bases, with 11 bases left between them. The germline V gene has CDR1 MDHEN and CDR2 SYDVKM.

Regarding this clonotype: Germline and junction disagree at one end, which may indicate a read error. The chain employs TRBV12-3 or TRBV12-4 and TRBJ2-7, with D tentatively TRBD1 (5 bases). The CDR3 is 18 amino acids. The CDR3 DNA follows: TGTACCAGCAGCCTTAGAGTCGGCGACAGACTCGGGTCCTACGAGCAGTACTTC. As protein: CTSSLRVGDRLGSYEQYF.

This clonotype was observed many times. The V gene is TRBV20-1, the J gene TRBJ2-7, with 7 bases fitting TRBD1. CDR1 and CDR2 from the germline V gene are DFQATT and SNEGSKA (reference sequence). CDR3 length: 14 residues. Trimming removed 6 bases from V and 1 base from J; junction bases left unmatched: 9. CDR3: CSAVPVTGSYEQYF. In DNA, the CDR3 is TGCAGTGCCGTCCCCGTGACAGGGTCCTACGAGCAGTACTTC.

The V gene is TRBV12-3 or TRBV12-4, the J gene TRBJ2-2; 16 bases map to TRBD2. V shed 5 bases, J shed 4 bases, and the junction held 7 bases outside the gene matches. The CDR3 is 18 residues long. CDR3 sequence reads: CASSLGLAGGASTGELFF. In nucleotides, the CDR3 is TGTGCCAGCAGTCTGGGACTAGCGGGGGGGGCTAGCACCGGGGAGCTGTTTTTT.

This clonotype was found many times. The CDR3 DNA reads TGTGCCAGCAGCGCGACAGGGGGCGCATATCAGCCCCAGCATTTT. Protein product: CASSATGGAYQPQHF. The chain joins TRBV2 to TRBJ1-5; 10 bases match TRBD1. This CDR3 has 15 amino acids. In germline, CDR1 is SNHLY, CDR2 FYNNEI. V lost 6 bases and J lost 5; bases outside the gene matches: 7. The whole variable domain, remainder taken from reference TRBV2 and TRBJ1-5, is EPEVTQTPSHQVTQMGQEVILRCVPISNHLYFYWYRQILGQKVEFLVSFYNNEISEKSEIFDDQFSVERPDGSNFTLKIRSTKLEDSAMYFCASSATGGAYQPQHFGDGTRLSIL.

This clonotype was seen repeatedly, ten times or more. The J gene is TRBJ2-7, the V gene TRBV11-2; D call uncertain. From germline, CDR1 is SGHAT and CDR2 FQNNGV. The CDR3 spans 13 residues. Trimming took off 0 bases at V and 3 bases at J, with 6 bases between the two ends. The CDR3 sequence is CASSLDLVYEQYF. DNA of the CDR3: TGTGCCAGCAGCTTAGATCTCGTCTACGAGCAGTACTTC. The full variable domain, rest sourced from reference TRBV11-2 and TRBJ2-7, is EAGVAQSPRYKIIEKRQSVAFWCNPISGHATLYWYQQILGQGPKLLIQFQNNGVVDDSQLPKDRFSAERLKGVDSTLKIQPAKLEDSAVYLCASSLDLVYEQYFGPGTRLTVT.

This clonotype showed up many times. This chain joins TRBV28 and TRBJ1-1, with a weak D call TRBD1 (5 bases). The V end lost 6 bases, the J end lost 1 base, and 18 bases lay between the germline ends. CDR3 size: 16 residues. Per germline, CDR1 MDHEN and CDR2 SYDVKM. CDR3 bases: TGTGCCAGCAGCCCTTTATGGGGCAGACCGAACACTGAAGCTTTCTTT. Protein sequence: CASSPLWGRPNTEAFF.

This clonotype was found many times. J is TRBJ1-2 and V is TRBV20-1, with TRBD1 matching over 7 bases. CDR1 DFQATT and CDR2 SNEGSKA come from the germline V gene (reference sequence). The CDR3 extends over 15 amino acids. The V segment lost 5 bases and the J segment 1 base; nucleotides outside the gene matches: 10. The CDR3 DNA is TGCAGTGCTCACGACAGGGACACATTTAACTATGGCTACACCTTC. This gives the protein CSAHDRDTFNYGYTF.

This clonotype was seen many times. The chain recombines TRBV6-5 with TRBJ2-3; possible D gene TRBD1, 6 bases. Trimming cost V 2 bases and J 2 bases, with 11 bases left between them. The germline V gene encodes CDR1 MNHEY and CDR2 SVGAGI. This CDR3 is 15 amino acids long. CDR3 DNA: TGTGCCAGCAGTTACGCGAGGACAGACACAGATACGCAGTATTTT. Amino acid sequence: CASSYARTDTDTQYF.

Many counts were recorded for this clonotype. V is TRBV2 and J is TRBJ1-2; no reliable D call. Germline V gene data show CDR1 as SNHLY and CDR2 as FYNNEI. The CDR3 extends over 11 amino acids. Trimming shortened V by 7 bases and J by 2 bases, and 5 bases separated the two germline ends. The CDR3 DNA is TGTGCCAGCAAACAGAACTATGGCTACACCTTC. Amino acid sequence: CASKQNYGYTF.

The chain uses TRBV12-3 or TRBV12-4 and TRBJ1-2; D call uncertain. Trimming stripped 7 bases from V and 14 bases from J, with 20 bases between. This CDR3 comprises 12 residues. This chain's CDR3 is CASTLRIRRKTF. In DNA, the CDR3 is TGTGCCAGCACCCTACGAATTAGACGCAAGACCTTC.

This clonotype occurred a few times. The chain joins TRBV6-1 to TRBJ1-1; perhaps TRBD1 as D (5 bases). Germline V CDR1 and CDR2: MNHNS, SASEGT. The CDR3 is made up of 15 amino acids. Trimming took off 2 bases at V and 8 bases at J, with 18 bases between the two ends. CDR3: CASSEYETEATEAFF. The CDR3 DNA follows: TGTGCCAGCAGTGAATATGAGACAGAAGCCACGGAAGCTTTCTTT.

In this sample, this clonotype turned up many times. V and J are TRBV5-6 and TRBJ2-5; no definite D call. V was shortened by 4 bases and J by 2 bases, with 12 bases between the two germline ends. The CDR3 totals 14 residues. CDR1 is SGHDT and CDR2 is YYEEEE in the germline V gene. The CDR3 DNA reads as TGTGCCAGCAGCCTAGTAAGGGTACAAGAGACCCAGTACTTC. Translated, it gives CASSLVRVQETQYF.

Ten or more counts support this clonotype. Its ends do not fully match the called genes, so a read error is possible. The chain links TRBV30 to TRBJ1-2, with D perhaps matching TRBD1 (5 bases). There are 9 residues in the CDR3. The germline V gene has CDR1 GTSNPN and CDR2 SVGIG (reference sequence). The DNA of the CDR3 is TGTGCCTTCGGGACTCCCTTAGCCTTC. This codes for CAFGTPLAF. The variable domain in full, with the rest retrieved from reference TRBV30 and TRBJ1-2, is SQTIHQWPATLVQPVGSPLSLECTVEGTSNPNLYWYRQAAGRGLQLLFYSVGIGQISSEVPQNLSASRPQDRQFILSSKKLLLSDSGFYLCAFGTPLAFGSGTRLTVV.

Many counts were recorded for this clonotype. The chain recombines TRBV12-5 with TRBJ1-5; D is possibly TRBD1 (5 bases). The germline V and J ends were trimmed by 6 bases and 3 bases, with 12 bases remaining between them. This CDR3 comprises 14 residues. CDR1 is LGHNT and CDR2 is FRNRAP in the germline V gene. In DNA, the CDR3 is TGTGCTAGTGGAGCACCAGGGTACAATCAGCCCCAGCATTTT. This gives the protein CASGAPGYNQPQHF.

A single count supports this clonotype. The V and J genes are TRBV6-2 or TRBV6-3 and TRBJ2-2, with 15 nucleotides matching TRBD2. This CDR3 is 19 amino acids long. The germline gives CDR1 MNHEY, CDR2 SVGEGT. Trimming took 6 bases from V and 0 from J; bases not matched to a gene: 8. CDR3 bases: TGTGCCAGCAGCTCGCCGGGACTAGCGGGAGGCGCGAACACCGGGGAGCTGTTTTTT. Protein product: CASSSPGLAGGANTGELFF.

This clonotype was seen a few times. J is TRBJ1-1 and V is TRBV20-1, with 9 bases fitting TRBD1. V dropped 6 bases and J dropped 3; count of bases not matched to a gene: 5. Germline loops: CDR1 DFQATT, CDR2 SNEGSKA (reference sequence). CDR3 length equals 13 residues. The CDR3 DNA follows: TGCAGTGCGTGGGACAGGGTGGACACTGAAGCTTTCTTT. As protein: CSAWDRVDTEAFF.

This clonotype was detected a few times. This chain links TRBV27 with TRBJ2-7; D might be TRBD2 (6 bases). The germline V gene has CDR1 MNHEY and CDR2 SMNVEV (reference sequence). Deletions cut 4 bases from V and 5 bases from J, with 15 bases between. The CDR3 has 14 residues. The CDR3 region is CASSSGTRLDEQYF. The CDR3 nucleotides read TGTGCCAGCAGTTCCGGGACTCGGTTGGACGAGCAGTACTTC.

This clonotype was seen ten or more times. V usage is TRBV10-3 and J usage is TRBJ1-1, with 7 nucleotides matching TRBD1. V gave up 6 bases and J gave up 8 bases; unmatched junction bases: 6. The CDR3 spans 12 residues. Germline loops: CDR1 ENHRY, CDR2 SYGVKD. CDR3 sequence: CAISATGTEAFF. CDR3 nucleotides: TGTGCCATCAGCGCGACAGGGACCGAAGCTTTCTTT.

CDR3 loop: CASSIAGGKETQYF. Here the CDR3 DNA reads TGTGCCAGTAGTATAGCGGGGGGGAAAGAGACCCAGTACTTC. The chain links TRBV19 to TRBJ2-5, with 8 bases fitting TRBD2. With V trimmed by 1 base and J by 3 bases, 1 base remained unmatched. Looked up from germline, CDR1 is LNHDA and CDR2 is SQIVND (reference sequence). The CDR3 is 14 amino acids. The full variable domain, with the rest looked up from reference TRBV19 and TRBJ2-5, is DGGITQSPKYLFRKEGQNVTLSCEQNLNHDAMYWYRQDPGQGLRLIYYSQIVNDFQKGDIAEGYSVSREKKESFPLTVTSAQKNPTAFYLCASSIAGGKETQYFGPGTRLLVL.